This TCR beta chain stems from a study of control samples from healthy donors and cancer patients. This clone was counted many times. The CDR3 has 12 amino acids. Germline V gives CDR1 SEHNR, CDR2 FQNEAQ (reference sequence). Trimming removed 1 base at V and 1 base at J, with 2 bases between. Here immunoSEQ multiplex PCR was the method, and the copy in TCRdb shows in-frame clones only, minus some. This table has roughly 80,000 clones, roughly 84% appearing once. The sequence was obtained from a woman between 50 and 59 years old in good health. V is TRBV7-9 and J is TRBJ2-7, with D unclear. The sequenced sample consisted of blood. CDR3 sequence: CASSLVSYEQYF. DNA of the CDR3: TGTGCCAGCAGCTTAGTATCCTACGAGCAGTACTTC.